A selection of T cell receptor beta chains follows, all from one sample in a study of T-cell memory formation after mild COVID-19. TCRdb re-called the 5' RACE reads through MiXCR, storing one row per CDR3 protein. The sample comprises tens of thousands of distinct CDR3 sequences, around a quarter of which are singletons, and 35% to 50% rests with the top ten. Sequenced input: PBMCs or a T cell subset sorted from them (not recorded which). The receptors were sampled from a man between 18 and 29 years old who had mild COVID-19 (a few samples of this study predate the infection). Cell type and time point are not known. Both conserved end residues are part of each CDR3. D genes are given only for firm matches. Clone size is given for some rows only: seen once, a few or many times, or a class if the clone is expanded.

clone size	J gene	D gene	V gene	CDR3 protein	CDR3 DNA
few	TRBJ2-1	-	TRBV6-5	CASSPRGEAYNEQFF	TGTGCCAGCAGCCCGAGAGGGGAAGCCTACAATGAGCAGTTCTTC
few	TRBJ1-6	-	TRBV27	CASSLVRGRENSPLHF	TGTGCCAGCAGTTTGGTGAGGGGGAGGGAAAATTCACCCCTCCACTTT
-	TRBJ1-1	-	TRBV12-3/TRBV12-4	CASSFPGRTEAFF	TGTGCCAGCAGTTTCCCAGGGAGGACTGAAGCTTTCTTT
-	TRBJ2-1	-	TRBV9	CASSVDTGLGNEQFF	TGTGCCAGCAGCGTAGACACGGGATTGGGCAATGAGCAGTTCTTC
-	TRBJ2-5	TRBD2	TRBV5-1	CASSLRTSGVGETQYF	TGCGCCAGCAGCTTGAGAACTAGCGGGGTTGGGGAGACCCAGTACTTC
-	TRBJ1-6	-	TRBV6-5	CASSYSENSPLHF	TGTGCCAGCAGTTACTCGGAAAATTCACCCCTCCACTTT
few	TRBJ2-6	-	TRBV15	CATSPRGPSGANVLTF	TGTGCCACCAGCCCCAGGGGCCCATCTGGGGCCAACGTCCTGACTTTC
few	TRBJ1-6	TRBD1	TRBV4-2	CASSQVPLDRGYSPSPLHF	TGTGCCAGCAGCCAAGTGCCGCTAGACAGGGGGTATTCCCCTTCACCCCTCCACTTT
-	TRBJ2-5	-	TRBV7-2	CASSLTGIRETQYF	TGTGCCAGCAGCTTGACCGGTATAAGAGAGACCCAGTACTTC
few	TRBJ2-7	TRBD1	TRBV11-2	CASSSWADRGYF	TGTGCCAGCAGCTCCTGGGCGGACAGGGGATACTTC
-	TRBJ1-6	-	TRBV12-3/TRBV12-4	CASSLASRANSPLHF	TGTGCCAGCAGTTTGGCATCGAGGGCTAATTCACCCCTCCACTTT
-	TRBJ1-1	-	TRBV7-6	CASSVGGLNTEAFF	TGTGCCAGCAGCGTTGGCGGACTGAACACTGAAGCTTTCTTT
-	TRBJ2-5	TRBD1	TRBV10-3	CAISEAYRGRETQYF	TGTGCCATCAGTGAGGCCTACAGGGGGCGGGAGACCCAGTACTTC
-	TRBJ2-2	-	TRBV6-2/TRBV6-3	CASSYSWPNTGELFF	TGTGCCAGCAGTTACTCGTGGCCGAACACCGGGGAGCTGTTTTTT
-	TRBJ2-1	TRBD2	TRBV7-6	CASSFAGGAVSEQFF	TGTGCCAGCAGCTTCGCCGGGGGGGCTGTGTCCGAGCAGTTCTTC
-	TRBJ2-5	-	TRBV3-1	CASSQTTGHQTQYF	TGTGCCAGCAGCCAAACGACAGGTCATCAGACCCAGTACTTC
few	TRBJ2-3	-	TRBV15	CATSRDRFTDTQYF	TGTGCCACCAGCAGGGATAGGTTCACAGATACGCAGTATTTT
-	TRBJ1-2	TRBD1	TRBV27	CASSFGTGLHGYTF	TGTGCCAGCAGTTTTGGGACAGGCTTACATGGCTACACCTTC
few	TRBJ2-7	TRBD1	TRBV13	CASSSGQNAYEQYF	TGTGCCAGCAGCTCGGGACAGAATGCCTACGAGCAGTACTTC
few	TRBJ2-3	-	TRBV7-2	CASSPSGSTDTQYF	TGTGCCAGCAGCCCCTCGGGTAGCACAGATACGCAGTATTTT
-	TRBJ1-5	-	TRBV23-1	CASSQSLLSGKEDQPQHF	TGCGCCAGCAGTCAATCCCTTTTGTCAGGGAAAGAGGATCAGCCCCAGCATTTT
-	TRBJ2-1	-	TRBV10-3	CAITIGPLEEQFF	TGTGCCATCACCATAGGACCCCTGGAGGAGCAGTTCTTC
-	TRBJ2-2	-	TRBV6-5	CASSFGTRATGELFF	TGTGCCAGCAGTTTCGGGACGCGGGCCACCGGGGAGCTGTTTTTT
-	TRBJ2-7	-	TRBV6-2/TRBV6-3	CASSYDPSYEQYF	TGTGCCAGCAGTTACGACCCTTCCTACGAGCAGTACTTC
few	TRBJ2-1	TRBD1	TRBV5-1	CASSLARTGGFNEQFF	TGCGCCAGCAGCCTTGCCCGGACAGGGGGCTTCAATGAGCAGTTCTTC
few	TRBJ2-3	-	TRBV20-1	CSVPRETQYF	TGCAGTGTCCCCAGGGAAACGCAGTATTTT
few	TRBJ1-2	TRBD1	TRBV20-1	CSAVLRDRGKYGYTF	TGCAGTGCTGTCCTCCGGGACAGGGGGAAATATGGCTACACCTTC
few	TRBJ1-1	-	TRBV4-1	CASSHPGGGGAEAFF	TGCGCCAGCAGCCACCCCGGGGGAGGGGGAGCTGAAGCTTTCTTT
few	TRBJ1-5	TRBD1	TRBV12-3/TRBV12-4	CASSARTGDWPQHF	TGTGCCAGCAGCGCCCGGACAGGCGATTGGCCCCAGCATTTT